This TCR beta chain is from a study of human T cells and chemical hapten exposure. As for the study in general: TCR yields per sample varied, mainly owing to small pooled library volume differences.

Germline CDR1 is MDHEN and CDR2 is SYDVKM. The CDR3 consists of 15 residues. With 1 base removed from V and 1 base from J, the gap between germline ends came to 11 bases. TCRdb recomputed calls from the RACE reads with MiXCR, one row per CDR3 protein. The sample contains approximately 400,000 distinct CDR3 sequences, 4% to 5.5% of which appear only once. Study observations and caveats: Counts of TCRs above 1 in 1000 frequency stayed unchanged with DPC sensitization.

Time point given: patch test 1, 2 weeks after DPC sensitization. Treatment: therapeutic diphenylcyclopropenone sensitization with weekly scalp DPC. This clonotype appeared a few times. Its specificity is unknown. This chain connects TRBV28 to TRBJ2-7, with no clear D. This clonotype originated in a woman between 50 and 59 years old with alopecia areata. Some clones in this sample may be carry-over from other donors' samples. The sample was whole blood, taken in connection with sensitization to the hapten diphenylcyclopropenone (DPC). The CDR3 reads CASSLFLEVSYEQYF. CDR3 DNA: TGTGCCAGCAGTTTATTCCTAGAAGTGTCCTACGAGCAGTACTTC.